What follows is one T cell receptor beta chain and its context. Its antigen remains unidentified. The sample belongs to a study of beta chain features in type 1 diabetes. Sorting with CD45RO/CCR7/CD25/CD127/CD95/CD27 yielded naive, central memory, regulatory and stem-like memory CD4+ cells. The length of the CDR3 is 16 residues. Unmatched junction bases numbered 7, after V lost 0 bases and J lost 4 bases. Looked up from germline, CDR1 is MNHEY and CDR2 is SVGAGI. Study-wide results and caveats: Type 1 diabetes patients showed fewer insertions and more deletions at VDJ junctions. In patients and controls equally, PCR might favor templates that are shorter.

Every bit of the isolated RNA underwent reverse transcription, so sequencing read expressed TCRB transcripts. Only in-frame clones appear in the TCRdb table, and some are missing; sequencing was by immunoSEQ multiplex PCR. This table has 310,000 or so clones, around 7.6% appearing once. This receptor was identified in a woman in her late teens or twenties in good health. Specimen: central memory CD4+ T cells from blood. The chain joins TRBV6-5 to TRBJ2-3; 7 positions match TRBD2. CDR3 sequence reads: CASSYSGREVADTQYF. The CDR3 nucleotides are TGTGCCAGCAGTTACTCTGGGAGGGAGGTCGCAGATACGCAGTATTTT.